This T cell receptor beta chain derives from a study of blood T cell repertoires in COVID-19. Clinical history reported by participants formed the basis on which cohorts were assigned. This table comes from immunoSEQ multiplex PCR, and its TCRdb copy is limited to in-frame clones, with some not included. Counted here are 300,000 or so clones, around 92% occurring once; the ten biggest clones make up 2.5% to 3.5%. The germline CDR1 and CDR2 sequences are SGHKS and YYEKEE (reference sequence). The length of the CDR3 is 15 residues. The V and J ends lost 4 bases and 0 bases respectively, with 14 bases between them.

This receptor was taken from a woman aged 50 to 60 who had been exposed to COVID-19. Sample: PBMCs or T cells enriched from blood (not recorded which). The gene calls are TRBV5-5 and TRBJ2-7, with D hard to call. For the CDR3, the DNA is TGTGCCAGCAGCCCAACAGCCTCCCCCTCCTACGAGCAGTACTTC. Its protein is CASSPTASPSYEQYF.